One sample yielded the 8 T cell receptor beta chains listed below, sequenced in a study of blood T cell repertoires in COVID-19. Generated by immunoSEQ multiplex PCR, the TCRdb table keeps only in-frame clones and is missing some. The sample lists about 240,000 clones, 83% seen once, with 3% to 4.5% in the top ten. Sequences were obtained from PBMCs or T cells enriched from blood (not recorded which). Source of these receptors: a woman aged 40-49 years who had been exposed to COVID-19.

The rearrangement joins TRBV5-1 to TRBJ2-3, with D possibly being TRBD1 (6 bases). Trimming removed 0 bases from V and 2 bases from J, with 10 bases in between. CDR3 size: 15 residues. Germline V gives CDR1 SGHRS, CDR2 YFSETQ. The DNA for the CDR3 is TGCGCCAGCAGCTTGGGGCAGGGGTACACAGATACGCAGTATTTT. Translating it yields CASSLGQGYTDTQYF.

The rearrangement joins TRBV3-1 (or the pseudogene TRBV3-2) to TRBJ1-2; D is undetermined. Trimming cost V 1 base and J 7 bases, with 10 bases left between them. The CDR3 is 13 residues long. CDR1 is LGHDT, CDR2 YNNKEL, per germline (reference sequence). CDR3 in DNA: TGTGCCAGCAGCCAAGCCCCGACATCTGGCTACACCTTC. It encodes CASSQAPTSGYTF.

J is TRBJ2-3 and V is TRBV24-1; 8 positions agree with TRBD2. Germline CDR1 KGHDR, CDR2 SFDVKD. J was trimmed by 6 bases and V by 3 bases; bases with no gene match: 4. The CDR3 runs 14 residues. The CDR3: CATSDRGGRDTQYF. Here the CDR3 DNA reads TGTGCCACCAGTGATCGGGGGGGCAGGGATACGCAGTATTTT.

V and J are TRBV30 and TRBJ1-1; 10 bases agree with TRBD1. This CDR3 is built from 16 residues. The ends lost 2 bases at V and 5 bases at J; junction bases unmatched: 11. CDR1 and CDR2 (germline): GTSNPN, SVGIG (reference sequence). The DNA for the CDR3 is TGTGCCTGGAGTCCGACCCGGGACAGGGGAGGAACTGAAGCTTTCTTT. Translation: CAWSPTRDRGGTEAFF.

The V and J genes are TRBV24-1 and TRBJ2-5; 12 bases are shared with TRBD2. Germline-derived CDR1 and CDR2 are KGHDR and SFDVKD. The length of the CDR3 is 17 residues. Germline trimming cut 5 bases from V and 1 base from J; bases unmatched to any gene: 7. The CDR3 bases are TGTGCCACCAGTGGCCCCACTAGCGGGGGGTTCCAAGAGACCCAGTACTTC. This sequence encodes CATSGPTSGGFQETQYF.

Regarding this clone: The same CDR3 arises from other DNA sequences in this sample as well. This rearrangement joins TRBV9 to TRBJ2-7, with a possible D match to TRBD2 (6 bases). CDR1 and CDR2 (germline): SGDLS, YYNGEE. The CDR3 extends over 13 amino acids. V was trimmed by 0 bases and J by 5 bases, leaving 9 bases between them. CDR3 nucleotide sequence: TGTGCCAGCAGCGTAGGACTAGTTGACGAGCAGTACTTC. Translation: CASSVGLVDEQYF. Full variable domain (missing parts from reference TRBV9 and TRBJ2-7): DSGVTQTPKHLITATGQRVTLRCSPRSGDLSVYWYQQSLDQGLQFLIQYYNGEERAKGNILERFSAQQFPDLHSELNLSSLELGDSALYFCASSVGLVDEQYFGPGTRLTVT.

The chain uses TRBV7-9 and TRBJ2-4; 9 bases are a match to TRBD2. J was trimmed by 6 bases and V by 4 bases; bases with no gene match: 19. CDR1 is SEHNR, CDR2 FQNEAQ, per germline (reference sequence). The length of the CDR3 is 19 residues. This chain's CDR3 is CASSSTPGAGGPSGNIQYF. DNA of the CDR3: TGTGCCAGCAGCTCCACCCCTGGTGCGGGGGGGCCCTCAGGAAACATTCAGTACTTC.

The chain joins TRBV4-1 to TRBJ2-5; 15 positions agree with TRBD2. CDR1 and CDR2 (germline): MGHRA, YSYEKL. This CDR3 has 16 residues. The V gene end was trimmed by 3 bases and the J gene end by 4 bases; junction bases not matched to a gene: 3. The CDR3 DNA reads TGCGCCAGCAGCCAGGTGGGACTAGCGGGGGGAGAGACCCAGTACTTC. Amino acid sequence: CASSQVGLAGGETQYF.